This is a list of T cell receptor beta chains from one sample in a study of cytomegalovirus exposure and HLA in healthy donors. Profiling relied on immunoSEQ multiplex PCR, and the TCRdb table lists in-frame clones only, not all of them. In the table there are some 150,000 clones, 85% to 90% of which are singletons. Sample: PBMCs. The receptors originated from a woman aged 25 to 39 in good health and CMV-seronegative. The CDR3 runs from the conserved cysteine through the conserved F or W. A D gene is named only where the DNA matches it firmly. Size is omitted from some rows. Given values are once, few, many or a class for expanded clones.

clone_size,d_call,v_call,j_call,cdr3_nt,cdr3_aa
NA,NA,TRBV10-2,TRBJ2-7,TGCGCCAGCACACCGACAGGTGGCTACGAGCAGTACTTC,CASTPTGGYEQYF
NA,NA,TRBV6-5,TRBJ2-4,TGTGCCAGCAGTAAAACAGGGTCGGAAAACATTCAGTACTTC,CASSKTGSENIQYF
NA,TRBD1,TRBV15,TRBJ1-2,TGTGCCACCAGCAGAGATGAACAGGGGAATGGCTACACCTTC,CATSRDEQGNGYTF
NA,TRBD2,TRBV29-1,TRBJ2-1,TGCAGCGTCACTAGCGGGGGTCACCCCAATGAGCAGTTCTTC,CSVTSGGHPNEQFF
NA,NA,TRBV5-5,TRBJ1-2,TGTGCCAGCAGCTTGGAGGGAGGGGCCGGCTATGGCTACACCTTC,CASSLEGGAGYGYTF
NA,TRBD1,TRBV27,TRBJ2-5,TGTGCCAGCAGTGCAGGGGGAACTCGTTTGTACTTC,CASSAGGTRLYF
NA,NA,TRBV12-5,TRBJ2-3,TGTGCTAGTGGTTTGGCAGGTACGCAGTATTTT,CASGLAGTQYF
NA,TRBD2,TRBV13,TRBJ2-7,TGTGCCAGCAGCCGTAGCGGGGGGGTAAACTACGAGCAGTACTTC,CASSRSGGVNYEQYF
NA,NA,TRBV29-1,TRBJ2-1,TGCAGCGTAATCCGGACAGAGGTTTTCCCCAATGAGCAGTTCTTC,CSVIRTEVFPNEQFF
once,NA,TRBV9,TRBJ1-3,TGTGCCAGCAGCGTAGGGCCGGGAAACACCATATATTTT,CASSVGPGNTIYF
NA,NA,TRBV12-1,TRBJ1-1,TGTGCCAGCAGCCTCGACACGCCGAGCGGTGAAGCTTTCTTT,CASSLDTPSGEAFF
NA,TRBD2,TRBV13,TRBJ2-7,TGTGCCAGCAGCTCGGGACTACCCCCCTCCTACGAGCAGTACTTC,CASSSGLPPSYEQYF
NA,NA,TRBV5-6,TRBJ2-7,TGTGCCAGCAGCTGGAGGACCGCGTCCTACGAGCAGTACTTC,CASSWRTASYEQYF
NA,NA,TRBV29-1,TRBJ1-1,TGCAGCGTAAACAGGGATCTTAACACTGAAGCTTTCTTT,CSVNRDLNTEAFF
NA,TRBD1,TRBV4-1,TRBJ1-3,TGCGCCAGCAGCCAACGGCCGCCGCAAACAGGGGGTCCCGCGAACACCATATATTTT,CASSQRPPQTGGPANTIYF
NA,NA,TRBV27,TRBJ1-1,TGTGCCAGCAGTCAACGGGACCGCCGGGGGGCTTTCTTT,CASSQRDRRGAFF
NA,TRBD1,TRBV5-1,TRBJ1-1,TGCGCCAGCAGCTTTACAGGGGTAAACACTGAAGCTTTCTTT,CASSFTGVNTEAFF
NA,NA,TRBV15,TRBJ2-3,TGTGCCACCAGCAGAGAGGGCGGGAGCACAGATACGCAGTATTTT,CATSREGGSTDTQYF
NA,TRBD2,TRBV10-3,TRBJ2-5,TGTGCCATCAGTGTCGGAGCGGGGGGGCCCCAAGAGACCCAGTACTTC,CAISVGAGGPQETQYF
few,TRBD2,TRBV30,TRBJ2-5,TGTGCCTGGAGTGTTCCGGCGGGGGGGCCTCGAGAGACCCAGTACTTC,CAWSVPAGGPRETQYF
NA,NA,TRBV29-1,TRBJ1-1,TGCAGCGTTGATCGGGGGTTGAACACTGAAGCTTTCTTT,CSVDRGLNTEAFF
NA,TRBD1,TRBV5-1,TRBJ1-3,TGCGCCAGCAGCTTGATCGGACAGGGGGCAGTTTCTGGAAACACCATATATTTT,CASSLIGQGAVSGNTIYF
NA,NA,TRBV18,TRBJ1-5,TGTGCCAGCTCACCACCGGGACAAGGAATGGGGCCCCAGCATTTT,CASSPPGQGMGPQHF
NA,NA,TRBV5-4,TRBJ2-5,TGTGCCAGCAGCTTCGGGTCTGGAGGGGGCGGGGAGACCCAGTACTTC,CASSFGSGGGGETQYF